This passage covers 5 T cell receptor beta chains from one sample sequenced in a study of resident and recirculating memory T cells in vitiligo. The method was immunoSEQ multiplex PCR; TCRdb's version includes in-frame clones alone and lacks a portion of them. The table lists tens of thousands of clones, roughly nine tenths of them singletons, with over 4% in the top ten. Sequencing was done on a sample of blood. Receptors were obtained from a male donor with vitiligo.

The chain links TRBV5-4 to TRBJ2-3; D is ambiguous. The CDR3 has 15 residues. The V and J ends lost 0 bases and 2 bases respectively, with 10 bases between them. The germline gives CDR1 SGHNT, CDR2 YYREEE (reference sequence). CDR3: CASSLARLDTDTQYF. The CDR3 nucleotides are TGTGCCAGCAGCTTGGCCCGGCTAGACACAGATACGCAGTATTTT.

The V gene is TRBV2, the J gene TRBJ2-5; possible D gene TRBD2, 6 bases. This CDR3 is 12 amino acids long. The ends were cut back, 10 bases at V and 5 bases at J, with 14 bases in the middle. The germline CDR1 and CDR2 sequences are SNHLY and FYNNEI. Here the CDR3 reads CANGGREETQYF. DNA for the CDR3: TGTGCCAACGGAGGACGGGAGGAGACCCAGTACTTC. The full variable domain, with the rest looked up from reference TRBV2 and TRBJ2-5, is EPEVTQTPSHQVTQMGQEVILRCVPISNHLYFYWYRQILGQKVEFLVSFYNNEISEKSEIFDDQFSVERPDGSNFTLKIRSTKLEDSAMYFCANGGREETQYFGPGTRLLVL.

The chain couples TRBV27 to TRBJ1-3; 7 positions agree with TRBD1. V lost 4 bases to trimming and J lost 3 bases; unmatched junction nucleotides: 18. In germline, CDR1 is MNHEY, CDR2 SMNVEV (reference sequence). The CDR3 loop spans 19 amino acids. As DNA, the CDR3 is TGTGCCAGCAGTTCATACACCCACGACAGGGTGTCCGGTGGAAACACCATATATTTT. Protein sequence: CASSSYTHDRVSGGNTIYF.

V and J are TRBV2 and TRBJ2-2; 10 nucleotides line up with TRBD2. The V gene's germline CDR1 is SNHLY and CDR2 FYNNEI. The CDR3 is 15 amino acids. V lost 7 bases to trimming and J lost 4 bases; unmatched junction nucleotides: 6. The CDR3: CASTLAGVPTGELFF. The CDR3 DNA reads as TGTGCCAGCACTCTAGCGGGGGTTCCCACCGGGGAGCTGTTTTTT.

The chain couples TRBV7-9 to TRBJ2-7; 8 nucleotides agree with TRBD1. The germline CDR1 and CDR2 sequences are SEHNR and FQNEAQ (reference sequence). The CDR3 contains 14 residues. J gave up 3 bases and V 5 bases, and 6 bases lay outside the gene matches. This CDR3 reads CASSPGDRGYEQYF. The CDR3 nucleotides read TGTGCCAGCAGCCCGGGAGACAGGGGCTACGAGCAGTACTTC.